This T cell receptor (beta chain) was obtained from a study of blood T cell repertoires in COVID-19. V shed 3 bases, J shed 0 bases, and the junction held 4 bases outside the gene matches. CDR3 size: 15 residues. The germline V gene encodes CDR1 LGHNT and CDR2 FRNRAP. Profiling relied on immunoSEQ multiplex PCR, and the TCRdb table lists in-frame clones only, not all of them. Of about 410,000 clones detected, around 92% appear once; the ten largest clones hold 1.5% to 2%. Those who participated ranged in age from about 18 to 89 years and resided in approximately 26 US areas. Cohort assignment relied on participant-reported clinical history. Two consecutive negative NP/OP PCR tests, clearance, or resolved symptoms defined Cohort 3 recovery.

The origin of this receptor is a woman in her twenties or thirties who had recovered from COVID-19. The rearrangement links TRBV12-5 to TRBJ1-2; 7 bases fit TRBD1. The sample consisted of PBMCs or T cells enriched from blood (not recorded which). CDR3 bases: TGTGCTAGTGGTTTTACAACAGGGGCTAACTATGGCTACACCTTC. Its translation: CASGFTTGANYGYTF. Full variable domain (outside the CDR3, taken from reference TRBV12-5 and TRBJ1-2): DARVTQTPRHKVTEMGQEVTMRCQPILGHNTVFWYRQTMMQGLELLAYFRNRAPLDDSGMPKDRFSAEMPDATLATLKIQPSEPRDSAVYFCASGFTTGANYGYTFGSGTRLTVV.